One sample yielded the 9 T cell receptor beta chains listed below, sequenced in a study of T cells in Graves' hyperthyroidism and ophthalmopathy. Amplification of TCR beta CDR3 regions was performed using RNA transcripts as template. Using the HTBI primer set, a first-round RT-PCR was run on the TCR CDR3. TCRdb used MiXCR to reprocess the multiplex PCR reads, holding one entry per CDR3 protein. The sample carries about half a million distinct CDR3 sequences, about 22% recorded once. The sample was blood. The receptors stem from an older woman with Graves' ophthalmopathy.

The rearrangement uses TRBV7-2 and TRBJ2-2; weak D call: TRBD1 (5 bases). Trimming pared 4 bases from V and 5 bases from J, leaving 11 bases between. The V gene's germline CDR1 is SGHTA and CDR2 FQGNSA. CDR3 length: 14 amino acids. CDR3 sequence: CASSSQQGTGELFF. The CDR3 DNA sequence: TGTGCCAGCAGCTCCCAGCAGGGAACCGGGGAGCTGTTTTTT.

This clonotype was seen only a few times. The genes are TRBV2 and TRBJ1-5; D is undetermined. There are 13 residues in the CDR3. Deletions cut 4 bases from V and 7 bases from J, with 11 bases between. Germline V gives CDR1 SNHLY, CDR2 FYNNEI. CDR3 DNA: TGTGCCAGCAGTGTGTACGGGGTCCAGCCCCAGCATTTT. Its protein is CASSVYGVQPQHF.

The chain uses TRBV6-1 and TRBJ1-2, with a weak D call TRBD1 (6 bases). CDR3 length equals 14 residues. Germline assignment: CDR1 MNHNS and CDR2 SASEGT. Deletions cut 5 bases from V and 0 bases from J, with 10 bases between. The CDR3 bases are TGTGCCAGCAGTCCCGGGACACCTAACTATGGCTACACCTTC. This translates into CASSPGTPNYGYTF.

The table lists this clonotype with many counts. The gene calls are TRBV7-3 and TRBJ2-1; 10 nucleotides line up with TRBD2. The CDR3 runs 15 residues. Per germline, CDR1 SGHTA and CDR2 FQGTGA. V dropped 2 bases and J dropped 8; count of bases not matched to a gene: 6. This CDR3 reads CASSLSGTSVDEQFF. CDR3 nucleotide sequence: TGTGCCAGCAGCTTATCCGGGACTAGCGTGGATGAGCAGTTCTTC.

This clonotype was observed at least ten times. This chain connects TRBV24-1 to TRBJ1-1; unclear D gene. Between the trimmed V and J ends, which lost 5 bases and 1 base, there was a span of 16 bases. CDR1 is KGHDR, CDR2 SFDVKD, per germline. The CDR3 length is 16 residues. CDR3 region: CATSVLPKSSNTEAFF. The CDR3 DNA sequence: TGTGCCACCAGTGTTCTCCCGAAAAGCTCGAACACTGAAGCTTTCTTT.

This clonotype was seen only a few times. This rearrangement joins TRBV7-9 to TRBJ2-3; D is perhaps TRBD1 (6 bases). V was pared by 9 bases and J by 0 bases, with 10 bases between. Per germline, CDR1 SEHNR and CDR2 FQNEAQ (reference sequence). The CDR3 has 13 amino acids. The CDR3 here is CARTGLSTDTQYF. CDR3 DNA: TGTGCCAGGACAGGCCTTAGCACAGATACGCAGTATTTT.

The V call is TRBV18, the J call TRBJ2-7; D is uncertain. Germline CDR1 KGHSH, CDR2 LQKENI. This CDR3 is 13 amino acids long. The V and J ends lost 2 bases and 4 bases respectively, with 9 bases between them. The CDR3 nucleotides read TGTGCCAGCTCACCAAGTAACTTATACGAGCAGTACTTC. Protein product: CASSPSNLYEQYF. Combining the CDR3 with reference TRBV18 and TRBJ2-7 gives the whole variable domain NAGVMQNPRHLVRRRGQEARLRCSPMKGHSHVYWYRQLPEEGLKFMVYLQKENIIDESGMPKERFSAEFPKEGPSILRIQQVVRGDSAAYFCASSPSNLYEQYFGPGTRLTVT.

This chain joins TRBV7-9 and TRBJ1-2; possible D gene TRBD1, 5 bases. Trimming shortened V by 5 bases and J by 8 bases, and 18 bases separated the two germline ends. The CDR3 extends over 14 amino acids. Germline CDR1 is SEHNR and CDR2 is FQNEAQ (reference sequence). CDR3 DNA sequence: TGTGCCAGCAGCCTTAGGGGACGGGACCTCGGCTACACCTTC. Amino acids: CASSLRGRDLGYTF. The full variable domain, completed using reference TRBV7-9 and TRBJ1-2, is DTGVSQNPRHKITKRGQNVTFRCDPISEHNRLYWYRQTLGQGPEFLTYFQNEAQLEKSRLLSDRFSAERPKGSFSTLEIQRTEQGDSAMYLCASSLRGRDLGYTFGSGTRLTVV.

This clonotype has a count of ten or more. The CDR3 DNA reads as TGTGCCAGCAGTCGGACAGGGGGTTTGGGCACTGAAGCTTTCTTT. It encodes CASSRTGGLGTEAFF. This sequence joins TRBV12-3 or TRBV12-4 and TRBJ1-1; TRBD1 matches 10 bases. This CDR3 contains 15 residues. Trimming removed 5 bases from V and 4 bases from J; junction bases left unmatched: 7.